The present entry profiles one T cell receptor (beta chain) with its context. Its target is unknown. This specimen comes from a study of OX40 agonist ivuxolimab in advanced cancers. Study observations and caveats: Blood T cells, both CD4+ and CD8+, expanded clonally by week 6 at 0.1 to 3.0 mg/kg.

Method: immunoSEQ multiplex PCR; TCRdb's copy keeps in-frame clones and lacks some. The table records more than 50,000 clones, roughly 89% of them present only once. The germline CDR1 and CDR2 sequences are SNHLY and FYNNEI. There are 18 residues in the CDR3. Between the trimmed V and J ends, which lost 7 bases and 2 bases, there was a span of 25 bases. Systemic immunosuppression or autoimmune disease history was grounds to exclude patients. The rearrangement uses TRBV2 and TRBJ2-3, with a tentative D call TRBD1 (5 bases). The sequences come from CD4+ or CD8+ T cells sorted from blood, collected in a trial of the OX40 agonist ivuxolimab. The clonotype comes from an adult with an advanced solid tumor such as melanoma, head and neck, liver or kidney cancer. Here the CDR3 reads CASKRSWAGHSNTDTQYF. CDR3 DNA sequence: TGTGCCAGCAAACGGAGTTGGGCAGGACACTCAAACACAGATACGCAGTATTTT.